This TCR beta chain is drawn from a study of T cell responses to AZD1222 COVID-19 vaccine. Data came from immunoSEQ multiplex PCR; TCRdb stores just in-frame clones and leaves some out. This table holds tens of thousands of clones, 75% to 95% found once. Trimming at V came to 4 bases and at J to 4 bases, leaving 6 bases not matched to a gene. The CDR3 contains 15 residues. Germline V gives CDR1 SEHNR, CDR2 FQNEAQ (reference sequence). As to this clone: As yet, its antigen is unknown.

Study conclusions and caveats: Females made up more of the donors, who were largely white British, and clonal diversity may have come out too low.

The specimen comprised peripheral blood, sampled 28 days after the second dose of the MenACWY control vaccine. The receptor was derived from an adult who received the MenACWY meningococcal vaccine as a control. The chain uses TRBV7-9 and TRBJ2-3; the match to TRBD1 covers 9 bases. The CDR3 reads CASSSWTGAADTQYF. The CDR3, as DNA: TGTGCCAGCAGCTCTTGGACAGGGGCGGCAGATACGCAGTATTTT.